The clone carrying this TCR beta chain showed up just a few times. The antigen remains unidentified. This specimen belongs to a study of cytomegalovirus exposure and HLA in healthy donors. General study points: Later on, an analysis showed TCR association rates differing by HLA locus, with DRB1 the most and HLA-C the fewest. Excluded were some V segments that proved indistinguishable, including TRBV6-2 and TRBV6-3. Apart from CMV serostatus, no immune exposure information was available. Rarity characterized most TCR sequences, yet some public TCRs appeared in many donors.

The CDR3 contains 15 residues. CDR1 is SSHAT, CDR2 FNYEAQ, per germline (reference sequence). J was trimmed by 5 bases and V by 3 bases; bases with no gene match: 6. The study ran its PCR with 60 Vbeta and 13 Jbeta primers. Profiling relied on immunoSEQ multiplex PCR, and the TCRdb table lists in-frame clones only, not all of them. The sample has about 200,000 clones, 75% to 85% seen once. The sequenced sample consisted of PBMCs. The chain links TRBV7-7 to TRBJ2-1; TRBD1 aligns across 8 bases. The source is a woman aged 50 to 60 in good health and CMV-seronegative. The CDR3 here is CASSFRQGRDNEQFF. The CDR3 DNA follows: TGTGCCAGCAGCTTTAGACAGGGGAGAGACAATGAGCAGTTCTTC.